This T cell receptor (beta chain) emerged from a study of blood T cell repertoires in COVID-19. Seattle enrolled patients during active infection and tracked them longitudinally. Only in-frame clones appear in the TCRdb table, and some are missing; sequencing was by immunoSEQ multiplex PCR. The profile shows 150,000 to 180,000 clones, approximately 85% of them singletons. With 3 bases clipped from V and 2 bases from J, the junction kept 3 bases outside the gene matches. Germline-derived CDR1 and CDR2 are SGHNT and YENEEA. CDR3 length equals 15 residues. Sequencing was performed on peripheral blood. The chain joins TRBV11-3 to TRBJ2-7; TRBD2 aligns across 11 bases. This TCR was recovered from a man aged 55 to 70 with COVID-19, enrolled during active disease. The CDR3 nucleotides are TGTGCCAGCAGCTTGGGACTAGCGGCAACCTACGAGCAGTACTTC. The encoded protein is CASSLGLAATYEQYF. Based on the CDR3 plus reference TRBV11-3 and TRBJ2-7, the full variable domain is EAGVVQSPRYKIIEKKQPVAFWCNPISGHNTLYWYLQNLGQGPELLIRYENEEAVDDSQLPKDRFSAERLKGVDSTLKIQPAELGDSAVYLCASSLGLAATYEQYFGPGTRLTVT.